A selection of T cell receptor beta chains follows, all from one sample in a study of shared clonotypes between healthy human individuals. Sequencing used immunoSEQ multiplex PCR; TCRdb keeps in-frame clones, though not all of them. The table includes 1,400,000 or so clones, roughly 98.5% detected once. The sequenced sample consisted of naive CD4+ T cells sorted from blood. The source of these receptors is a man aged 25-40 years in good health. Each CDR3 is given with its conserved first and last residue. The D gene is left open where the match is weak. Clone size appears in some rows only: once, few, many, or a class for an expanded clone.

v_call: TRBV2; cdr3_length: 14; clone_size: NA; d_call: TRBD2; j_call: TRBJ2-5; cdr3_aa: CASRVAGAGETQYF; cdr3_nt: TGTGCCAGCAGAGTAGCGGGAGCGGGAGAGACCCAGTACTTC
v_call: TRBV15; cdr3_length: 13; clone_size: once; d_call: NA; j_call: TRBJ2-3; cdr3_aa: CATSRDLGVTQYF; cdr3_nt: TGTGCCACCAGCAGAGATCTAGGGGTTACGCAGTATTTT
v_call: TRBV2; cdr3_length: 15; clone_size: NA; d_call: NA; j_call: TRBJ2-7; cdr3_aa: CASSEARTLGDEQYF; cdr3_nt: TGTGCCAGCAGTGAAGCCCGAACCCTCGGGGACGAGCAGTACTTC
v_call: TRBV9; cdr3_length: 15; clone_size: once; d_call: NA; j_call: TRBJ2-5; cdr3_aa: CASSAGGTAQETQYF; cdr3_nt: TGTGCCAGCAGCGCGGGCGGGACGGCTCAAGAGACCCAGTACTTC
v_call: TRBV5-6; cdr3_length: 13; clone_size: NA; d_call: NA; j_call: TRBJ2-7; cdr3_aa: CASSLVYGYEQYF; cdr3_nt: TGTGCCAGCAGCTTGGTTTATGGCTACGAGCAGTACTTC
v_call: TRBV6-5; cdr3_length: 14; clone_size: NA; d_call: TRBD1; j_call: TRBJ1-1; cdr3_aa: CASRGDRGPFEAFF; cdr3_nt: TGTGCCAGCAGAGGGGACAGGGGGCCCTTTGAAGCTTTCTTT
v_call: TRBV6-5; cdr3_length: 12; clone_size: NA; d_call: NA; j_call: TRBJ1-1; cdr3_aa: CASSYGSSEAFF; cdr3_nt: TGTGCCAGCAGTTACGGCAGCAGTGAAGCTTTCTTT
v_call: TRBV11-2; cdr3_length: 13; clone_size: NA; d_call: NA; j_call: TRBJ2-1; cdr3_aa: CASSLAGVGEQFF; cdr3_nt: TGTGCCAGCAGCTTAGCGGGAGTCGGTGAGCAGTTCTTC
v_call: TRBV9; cdr3_length: 14; clone_size: NA; d_call: TRBD2; j_call: TRBJ2-3; cdr3_aa: CASSPAGGTDTQYF; cdr3_nt: TGTGCCAGCAGTCCGGCGGGAGGAACAGATACGCAGTATTTT
v_call: TRBV5-5; cdr3_length: 16; clone_size: NA; d_call: NA; j_call: TRBJ2-3; cdr3_aa: CASSDYGTRNPDTQYF; cdr3_nt: TGTGCCAGCAGCGACTATGGGACTCGAAACCCAGATACGCAGTATTTT
v_call: TRBV5-8; cdr3_length: 10; clone_size: NA; d_call: NA; j_call: TRBJ2-5; cdr3_aa: CASGRETQYF; cdr3_nt: TGTGCCAGCGGGAGGGAGACCCAGTACTTC
v_call: TRBV5-1; cdr3_length: 15; clone_size: NA; d_call: NA; j_call: TRBJ2-5; cdr3_aa: CASSSPGVAVETQYF; cdr3_nt: TGCGCCAGCAGCTCTCCGGGAGTAGCGGTGGAGACCCAGTACTTC
v_call: TRBV13; cdr3_length: 13; clone_size: NA; d_call: TRBD1; j_call: TRBJ2-1; cdr3_aa: CASSRDSPNEQFF; cdr3_nt: TGTGCCAGCAGCCGGGACAGCCCAAATGAGCAGTTCTTC
v_call: TRBV21-1; cdr3_length: 16; clone_size: NA; d_call: NA; j_call: TRBJ2-7; cdr3_aa: CASSKERNRFTYEQYF; cdr3_nt: TGTGCCAGCAGCAAAGAGCGCAACAGGTTTACCTACGAGCAGTACTTC
v_call: TRBV5-1; cdr3_length: 13; clone_size: NA; d_call: NA; j_call: TRBJ2-5; cdr3_aa: CASSSAVQETQYF; cdr3_nt: TGCGCCAGCAGCTCAGCGGTCCAAGAGACCCAGTACTTC
v_call: TRBV28; cdr3_length: 13; clone_size: once; d_call: TRBD1; j_call: TRBJ2-7; cdr3_aa: CASSLWGHRGFLF; cdr3_nt: TGTGCCAGCAGTTTATGGGGTCACAGGGGGTTCTTATTC
v_call: TRBV28; cdr3_length: 13; clone_size: NA; d_call: NA; j_call: TRBJ1-2; cdr3_aa: CASKRGSNYGYTF; cdr3_nt: TGTGCCAGCAAGCGGGGCAGCAACTATGGCTACACCTTC
v_call: TRBV10-3; cdr3_length: 14; clone_size: once; d_call: NA; j_call: TRBJ2-1; cdr3_aa: CAISESRLVNEQFF; cdr3_nt: TGTGCCATCAGTGAGTCGAGACTCGTTAATGAGCAGTTCTTC
v_call: TRBV6-4; cdr3_length: 13; clone_size: NA; d_call: NA; j_call: TRBJ2-2; cdr3_aa: CASSAGATGELFF; cdr3_nt: TGTGCCAGCAGTGCAGGGGCGACCGGGGAGCTGTTTTTT
v_call: TRBV18; cdr3_length: 16; clone_size: NA; d_call: NA; j_call: TRBJ2-6; cdr3_aa: CASSPLFGAGANVLTF; cdr3_nt: TGTGCCAGCTCACCTCTCTTCGGGGCAGGGGCCAACGTCCTGACTTTC
v_call: TRBV5-4; cdr3_length: 15; clone_size: NA; d_call: NA; j_call: TRBJ1-1; cdr3_aa: CASSRGSSMNTEAFF; cdr3_nt: TGTGCCAGCAGCCGAGGAAGTTCGATGAACACTGAAGCTTTCTTT
v_call: TRBV7-9; cdr3_length: 10; clone_size: NA; d_call: NA; j_call: TRBJ2-7; cdr3_aa: CASSPGEQYF; cdr3_nt: TGTGCCAGCAGCCCGGGCGAGCAGTACTTC
v_call: TRBV27; cdr3_length: 15; clone_size: NA; d_call: NA; j_call: TRBJ1-5; cdr3_aa: CASRPWGAPQQPQHF; cdr3_nt: TGTGCCAGCAGGCCCTGGGGGGCTCCCCAGCAGCCCCAGCATTTT
v_call: TRBV7-6; cdr3_length: 16; clone_size: NA; d_call: TRBD2; j_call: TRBJ2-3; cdr3_aa: CASSLVAGASTDTQYF; cdr3_nt: TGTGCCAGCAGCTTAGTAGCGGGCGCGAGCACAGATACGCAGTATTTT
v_call: TRBV7-2; cdr3_length: 16; clone_size: NA; d_call: NA; j_call: TRBJ1-5; cdr3_aa: CASSSRGLSVGQPQHF; cdr3_nt: TGTGCCAGCAGCTCCCGGGGCCTTTCCGTGGGTCAGCCCCAGCATTTT
v_call: TRBV27; cdr3_length: 14; clone_size: NA; d_call: TRBD1; j_call: TRBJ1-2; cdr3_aa: CASSQAPGGDGYTF; cdr3_nt: TGTGCCAGCAGTCAAGCGCCAGGGGGGGATGGCTACACCTTC
v_call: TRBV7-2; cdr3_length: 17; clone_size: once; d_call: NA; j_call: TRBJ1-2; cdr3_aa: CASSLVGRGAKNYGYTF; cdr3_nt: TGTGCCAGCAGCTTAGTCGGTCGGGGGGCCAAAAACTATGGCTACACCTTC